This paragraph covers one T cell receptor (beta chain) sequence. Assay used: immunoSEQ multiplex PCR; TCRdb lists only in-frame clones, some missing. The sample lists some 450,000 clones; about nine tenths were seen once. Treatment: 15 to 20 received Ad26.COV2.S at low or high dose, single or two shots; five or six received placebo; per-sample allocation not given. Following the first vaccine or placebo injection, samples were taken on day 63. The source of the sample is a study of Ad26.COV2.S vaccination and SARS-CoV-2 variants. Germline loops: CDR1 SGHVS, CDR2 FQNEAQ. The CDR3 runs 16 residues. V shed 5 bases and J shed 0 bases, with 14 bases lying between them.

The origin of this receptor is a person aged 18-60 years who received the Ad26.COV2.S COVID-19 vaccine or a placebo. The V gene is TRBV7-8, the J gene TRBJ2-1; tentatively, D is TRBD1 or TRBD2 (5 bases each). The sample here was peripheral blood, taken in a trial of Ad26.COV2.S vaccine versus placebo. DNA for the CDR3: TGTGCCAGCAGCCCGGGACGTACCTTCTCCTACAATGAGCAGTTCTTC. Translation gives CASSPGRTFSYNEQFF.